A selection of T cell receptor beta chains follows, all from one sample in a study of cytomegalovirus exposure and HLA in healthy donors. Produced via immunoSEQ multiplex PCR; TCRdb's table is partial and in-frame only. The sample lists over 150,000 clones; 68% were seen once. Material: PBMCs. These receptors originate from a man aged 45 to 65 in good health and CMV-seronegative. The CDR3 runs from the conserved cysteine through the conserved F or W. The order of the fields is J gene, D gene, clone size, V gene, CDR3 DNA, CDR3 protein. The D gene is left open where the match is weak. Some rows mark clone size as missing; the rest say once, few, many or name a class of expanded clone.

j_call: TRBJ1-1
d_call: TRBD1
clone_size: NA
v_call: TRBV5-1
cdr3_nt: TGCGCCAGCAGCTTGGCAGGGGGCGAGTTTGGGGCTTTCTTT
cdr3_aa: CASSLAGGEFGAFF

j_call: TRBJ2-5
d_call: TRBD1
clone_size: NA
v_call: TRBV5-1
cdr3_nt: TGCGCCAGCAGCTCCTACCAGGGGGTACGAGAGACCCAGTACTTC
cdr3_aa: CASSSYQGVRETQYF

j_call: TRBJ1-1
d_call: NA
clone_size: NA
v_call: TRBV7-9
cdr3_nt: TGTGCCAGCAGCCCCTTCCGGACAGAGAACACTGAAGCTTTCTTT
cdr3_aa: CASSPFRTENTEAFF

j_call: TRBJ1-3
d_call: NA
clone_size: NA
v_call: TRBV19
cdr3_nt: TGTGCCAGTAGCCCTTGGCTCCCCGGAAACACCATATATTTT
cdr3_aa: CASSPWLPGNTIYF

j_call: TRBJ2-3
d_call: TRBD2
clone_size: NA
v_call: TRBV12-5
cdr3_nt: TGTGCTAGTGGTTTCGGACTAGAATCAGATACGCAGTATTTT
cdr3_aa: CASGFGLESDTQYF

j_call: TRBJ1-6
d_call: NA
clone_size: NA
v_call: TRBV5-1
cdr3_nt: TGCGCCAGAAGCTTCCCGAGGGGGGGCCCCTATAATTCACCCCTCCACTTT
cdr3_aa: CARSFPRGGPYNSPLHF

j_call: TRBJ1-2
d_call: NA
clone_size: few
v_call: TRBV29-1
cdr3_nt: TGCAGCGTGGAAAGCGCAGGGGTCGGCTACACCTTC
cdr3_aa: CSVESAGVGYTF

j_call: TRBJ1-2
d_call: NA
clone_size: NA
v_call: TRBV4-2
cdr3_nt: TGTGCCAGCAGCCAAGAATCAACTAAGGGCTACACCTTC
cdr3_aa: CASSQESTKGYTF

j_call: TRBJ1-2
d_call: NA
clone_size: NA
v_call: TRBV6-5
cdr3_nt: TGTGCCAGCAGTTTAGGGGACTATGGCTACACCTTC
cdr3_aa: CASSLGDYGYTF

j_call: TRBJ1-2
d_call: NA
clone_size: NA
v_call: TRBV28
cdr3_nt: TGTGCCAGCAGTTTATCTCCAGGGTCGTATGGCTACACCTTC
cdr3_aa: CASSLSPGSYGYTF

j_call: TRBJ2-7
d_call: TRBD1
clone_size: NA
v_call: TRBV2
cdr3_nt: TGTGCCAGCAGCGACACAGGGGGCGAGCAGTACTTC
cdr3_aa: CASSDTGGEQYF

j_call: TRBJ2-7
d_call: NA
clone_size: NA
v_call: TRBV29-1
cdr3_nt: TGCAGCGTTGTAGACCGTGACAGCTCCTACGAGCAGTACTTC
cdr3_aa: CSVVDRDSSYEQYF

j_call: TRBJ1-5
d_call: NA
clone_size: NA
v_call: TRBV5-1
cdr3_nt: TGCGCCAGCAGCGCAGGGACTTCGGGCAATCAGCCCCAGCATTTT
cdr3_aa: CASSAGTSGNQPQHF

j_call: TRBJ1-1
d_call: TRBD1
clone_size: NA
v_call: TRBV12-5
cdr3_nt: TGTGCTAGTGCCGACTCCGGGACAGGGGACACTGAAGCTTTCTTT
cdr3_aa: CASADSGTGDTEAFF

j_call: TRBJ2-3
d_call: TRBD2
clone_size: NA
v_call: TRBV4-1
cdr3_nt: TGCGCCAGCAGCCAAGACGGAGCGGGGGGGGGTGATACGCAGTATTTT
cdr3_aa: CASSQDGAGGGDTQYF

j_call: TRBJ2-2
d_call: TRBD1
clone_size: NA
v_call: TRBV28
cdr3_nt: TGTGCCAGCAATCAGGGGGACAGGGGGCGTAGCGGGGAGCTGTTTTTT
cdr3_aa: CASNQGDRGRSGELFF

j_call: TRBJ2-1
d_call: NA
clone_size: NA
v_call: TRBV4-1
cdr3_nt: TGCGCCAGCAGCCCCGGGACTTCCCCAGGTAGAGATGAGCAGTTCTTC
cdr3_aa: CASSPGTSPGRDEQFF

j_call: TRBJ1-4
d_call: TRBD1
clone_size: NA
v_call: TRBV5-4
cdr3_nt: TGTGCCAGCAGCCAGAGACAGGGGGGTGAAAAACTGTTTTTT
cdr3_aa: CASSQRQGGEKLFF

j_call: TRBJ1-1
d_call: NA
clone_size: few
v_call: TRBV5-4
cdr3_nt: TGTGCCAGCAGCTTAGGAGGCAGAGCTGAAGCTTTCTTT
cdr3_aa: CASSLGGRAEAFF

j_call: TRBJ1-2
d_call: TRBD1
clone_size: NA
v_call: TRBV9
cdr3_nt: TGTGCCAGCAGTGGGACAGGGGATCTTGATGGCTACACCTTC
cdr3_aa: CASSGTGDLDGYTF

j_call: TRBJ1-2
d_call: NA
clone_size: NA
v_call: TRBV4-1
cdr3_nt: TGCGCCAGCAGCCTTACAGTGGACTATGGCTACACCTTC
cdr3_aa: CASSLTVDYGYTF

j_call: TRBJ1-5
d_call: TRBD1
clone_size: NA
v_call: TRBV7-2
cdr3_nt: TGTGCCAGCAGCGGACAGGGGAATCAGCCCCAGCATTTT
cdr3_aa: CASSGQGNQPQHF

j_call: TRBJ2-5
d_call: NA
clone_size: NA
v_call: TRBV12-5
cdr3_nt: TGTGCTAGTGGTCGAAGCGGTCAAGAGACCCAGTACTTC
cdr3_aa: CASGRSGQETQYF

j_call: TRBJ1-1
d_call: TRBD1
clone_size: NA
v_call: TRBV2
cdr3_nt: TGTGCCAGCAGTGGGGACAGGGTCGGCTCTCTCTTT
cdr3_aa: CASSGDRVGSLF

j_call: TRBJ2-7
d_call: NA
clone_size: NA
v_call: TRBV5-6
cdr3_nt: TGTGCCAGCAGCTTAAGGCGGAGCGTAAAGAGGATCTCCTACGAGCAGTACTTC
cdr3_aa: CASSLRRSVKRISYEQYF

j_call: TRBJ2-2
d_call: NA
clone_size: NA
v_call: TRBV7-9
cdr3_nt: TGTGCCAGCAGCCAGACGGGGAACACCGGGGAGCTGTTTTTT
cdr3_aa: CASSQTGNTGELFF

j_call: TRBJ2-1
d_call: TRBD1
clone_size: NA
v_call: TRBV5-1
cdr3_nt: TGCGCCAGCAGCTCTCCGACAGGGTCTAATGAGCAGTTCTTC
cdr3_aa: CASSSPTGSNEQFF

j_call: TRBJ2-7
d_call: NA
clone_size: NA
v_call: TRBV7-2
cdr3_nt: TGTGCCAGCAGCCCTCCGGGGGGCTTCCTGGACGAGCAGTACTTC
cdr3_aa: CASSPPGGFLDEQYF

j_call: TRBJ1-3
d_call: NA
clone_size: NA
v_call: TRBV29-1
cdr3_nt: TGCAGCGCTGAGTCAGGGTTCTCTGGAAACACCATATATTTT
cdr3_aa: CSAESGFSGNTIYF

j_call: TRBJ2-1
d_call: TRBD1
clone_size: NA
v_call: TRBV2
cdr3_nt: TGTGCCAGCAGCGCGGACAGGGGGCTCAATGAGCAGTTCTTC
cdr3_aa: CASSADRGLNEQFF

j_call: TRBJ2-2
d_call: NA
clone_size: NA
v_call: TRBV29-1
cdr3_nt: TGCAGCGCGGGACTCCACACCGGGGAGCTGTTTTTT
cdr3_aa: CSAGLHTGELFF

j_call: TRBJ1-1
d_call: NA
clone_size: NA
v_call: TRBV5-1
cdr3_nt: TGCGCCAGCAGCTCCTCTGACAGGCTGGGCACTGAAGCTTTCTTT
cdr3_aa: CASSSSDRLGTEAFF

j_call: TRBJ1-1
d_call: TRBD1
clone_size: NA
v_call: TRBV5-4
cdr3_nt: TGTGCCAGCAGCTTCGACAGGGACACTGAAGCTTTCTTT
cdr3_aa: CASSFDRDTEAFF

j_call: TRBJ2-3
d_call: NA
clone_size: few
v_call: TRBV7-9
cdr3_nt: TGTTCCAGCAGCCCGAGTACAGATACGCAGTATTTT
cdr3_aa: CSSSPSTDTQYF

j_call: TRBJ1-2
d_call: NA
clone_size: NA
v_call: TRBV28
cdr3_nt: TGTGCCAGCAGTCGGACAGAGATCTATGGCTACACCTTC
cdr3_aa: CASSRTEIYGYTF

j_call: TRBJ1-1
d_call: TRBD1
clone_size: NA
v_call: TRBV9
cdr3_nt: TGTGCCAGCAGCGCTCACGCAGGGGGAAGGACTGAAGCTTTCTTT
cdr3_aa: CASSAHAGGRTEAFF

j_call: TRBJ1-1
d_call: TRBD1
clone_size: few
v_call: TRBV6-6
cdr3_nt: TGTGCCAGCCGTCCCAGGGGACAGGGGAACACTGAAGCTTTCTTT
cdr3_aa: CASRPRGQGNTEAFF

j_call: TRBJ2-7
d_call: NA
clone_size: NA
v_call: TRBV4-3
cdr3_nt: TGCGCCAGCAGCTTGACAGGCCGGAATGTTGGATACGAGCAGTACTTC
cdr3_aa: CASSLTGRNVGYEQYF

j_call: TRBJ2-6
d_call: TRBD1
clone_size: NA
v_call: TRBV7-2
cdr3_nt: TGTGCCAGCAGCCCCATACCAGGGGGCCTGTCTGGGGCCAACGTCCTGACTTTC
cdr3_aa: CASSPIPGGLSGANVLTF

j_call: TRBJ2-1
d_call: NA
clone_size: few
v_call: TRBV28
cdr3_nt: TGTGCCAGCGGACCTGGAGGGCGACATTACAATGAGCAGTTCTTC
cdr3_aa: CASGPGGRHYNEQFF

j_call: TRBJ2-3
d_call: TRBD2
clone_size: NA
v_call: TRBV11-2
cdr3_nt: TGTGCCAGCAGCTTCCGGGGGCGGGGGGGATTAGATACGCAGTATTTT
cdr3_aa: CASSFRGRGGLDTQYF

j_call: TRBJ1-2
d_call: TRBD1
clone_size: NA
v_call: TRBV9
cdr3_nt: TGTGCCAGCAGCGTCGAGGGGGCGAAGGGGCGCGGCTACACCTTC
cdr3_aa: CASSVEGAKGRGYTF

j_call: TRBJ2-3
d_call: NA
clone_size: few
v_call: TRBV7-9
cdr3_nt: TGTGCCAGCAGCCGGGGGTGGGGCCCAGATACGCAGTATTTT
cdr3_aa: CASSRGWGPDTQYF